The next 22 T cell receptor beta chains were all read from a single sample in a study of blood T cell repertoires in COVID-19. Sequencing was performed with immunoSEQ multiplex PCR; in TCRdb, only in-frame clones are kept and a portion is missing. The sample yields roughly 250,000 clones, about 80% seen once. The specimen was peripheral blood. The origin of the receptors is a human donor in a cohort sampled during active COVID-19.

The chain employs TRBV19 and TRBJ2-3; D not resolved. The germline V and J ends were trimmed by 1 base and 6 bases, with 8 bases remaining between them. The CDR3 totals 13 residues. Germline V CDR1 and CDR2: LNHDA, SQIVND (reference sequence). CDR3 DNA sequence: TGTGCCAGTAGTATAGGACTTCTTGATACGCAGTATTTT. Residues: CASSIGLLDTQYF.

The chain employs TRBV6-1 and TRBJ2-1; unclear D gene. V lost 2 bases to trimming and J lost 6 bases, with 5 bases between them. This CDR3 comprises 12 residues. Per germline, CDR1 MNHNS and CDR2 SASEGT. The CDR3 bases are TGTGCCAGCAGTGAACGGGTCAATGAGCAGTTCTTC. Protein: CASSERVNEQFF.

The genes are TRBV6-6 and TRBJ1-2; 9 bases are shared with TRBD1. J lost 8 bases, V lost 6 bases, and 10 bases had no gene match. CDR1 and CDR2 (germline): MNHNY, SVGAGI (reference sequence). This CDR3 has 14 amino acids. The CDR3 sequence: CASSPGGTGSGYTF. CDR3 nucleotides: TGTGCCAGCAGCCCCGGGGGGACAGGGAGCGGCTACACCTTC.

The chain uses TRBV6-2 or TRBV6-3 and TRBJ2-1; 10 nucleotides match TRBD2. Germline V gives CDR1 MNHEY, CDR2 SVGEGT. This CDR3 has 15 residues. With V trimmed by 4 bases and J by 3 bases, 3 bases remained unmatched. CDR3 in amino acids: CASSWKRGGYNEQFF. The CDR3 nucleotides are TGTGCCAGCAGTTGGAAGCGGGGGGGCTACAATGAGCAGTTCTTC.

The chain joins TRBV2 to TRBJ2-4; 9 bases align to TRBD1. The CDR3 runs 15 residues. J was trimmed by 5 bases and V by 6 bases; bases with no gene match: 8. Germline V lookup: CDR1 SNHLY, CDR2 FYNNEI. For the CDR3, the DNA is TGTGCCAGCAGGGCGACAGGGGGGGAAGAAAACATTCAGTACTTC. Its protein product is CASRATGGEENIQYF.

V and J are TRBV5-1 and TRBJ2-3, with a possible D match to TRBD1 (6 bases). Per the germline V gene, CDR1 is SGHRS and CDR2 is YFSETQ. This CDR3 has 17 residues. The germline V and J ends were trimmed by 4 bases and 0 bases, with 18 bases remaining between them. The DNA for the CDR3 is TGCGCCAGCAGCATGAAAATAGGGGACATAAGCACAGATACGCAGTATTTT. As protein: CASSMKIGDISTDTQYF. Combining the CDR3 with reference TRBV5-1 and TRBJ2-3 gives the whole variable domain KAGVTQTPRYLIKTRGQQVTLSCSPISGHRSVSWYQQTPGQGLQFLFEYFSETQRNKGNFPGRFSGRQFSNSRSEMNVSTLELGDSALYLCASSMKIGDISTDTQYFGPGTRLTVL.

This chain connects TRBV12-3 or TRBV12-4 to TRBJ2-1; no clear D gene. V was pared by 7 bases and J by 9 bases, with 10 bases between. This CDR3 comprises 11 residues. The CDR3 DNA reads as TGTGCCAGCACCCGTATCGGTGAGCAGTTCTTC. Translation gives CASTRIGEQFF.

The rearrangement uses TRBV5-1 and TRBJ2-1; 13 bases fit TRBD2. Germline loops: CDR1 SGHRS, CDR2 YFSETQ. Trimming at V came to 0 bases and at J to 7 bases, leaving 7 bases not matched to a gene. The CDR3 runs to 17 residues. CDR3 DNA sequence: TGCGCCAGCAGCTTGGACGGACTAGCGGGAGTGGGAAATGAGCAGTTCTTC. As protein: CASSLDGLAGVGNEQFF.

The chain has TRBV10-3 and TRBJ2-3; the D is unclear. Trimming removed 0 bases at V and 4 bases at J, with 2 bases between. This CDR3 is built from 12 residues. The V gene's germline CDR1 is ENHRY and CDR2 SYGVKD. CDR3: CAISESADTQYF. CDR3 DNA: TGTGCCATCAGTGAGTCCGCAGATACGCAGTATTTT.

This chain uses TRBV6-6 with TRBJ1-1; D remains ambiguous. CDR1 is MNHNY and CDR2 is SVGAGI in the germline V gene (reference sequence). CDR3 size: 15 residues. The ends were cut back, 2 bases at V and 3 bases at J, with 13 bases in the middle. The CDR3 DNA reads TGTGCCAGCAGTTACGCCCAGGTGCTGGACACTGAAGCTTTCTTT. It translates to CASSYAQVLDTEAFF.

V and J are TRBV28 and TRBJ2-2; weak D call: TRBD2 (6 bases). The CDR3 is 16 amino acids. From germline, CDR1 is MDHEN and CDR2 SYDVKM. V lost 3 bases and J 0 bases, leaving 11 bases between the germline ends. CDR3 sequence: CASSFVGDSNTGELFF. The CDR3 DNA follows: TGTGCCAGCAGTTTTGTGGGGGACTCGAACACCGGGGAGCTGTTTTTT.

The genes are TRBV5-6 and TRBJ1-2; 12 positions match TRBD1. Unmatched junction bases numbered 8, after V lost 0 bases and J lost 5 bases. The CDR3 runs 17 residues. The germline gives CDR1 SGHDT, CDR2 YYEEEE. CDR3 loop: CASSLDRGTGGWYGYTF. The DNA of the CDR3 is TGTGCCAGCAGCTTGGACCGCGGGACAGGGGGCTGGTATGGCTACACCTTC.

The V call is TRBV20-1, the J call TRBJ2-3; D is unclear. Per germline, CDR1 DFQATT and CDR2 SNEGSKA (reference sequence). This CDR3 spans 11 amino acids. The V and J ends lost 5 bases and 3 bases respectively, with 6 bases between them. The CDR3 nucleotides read TGCAGTGCTCCCTATACAGATACGCAGTATTTT. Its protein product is CSAPYTDTQYF.

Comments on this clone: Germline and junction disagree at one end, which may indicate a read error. Here the CDR3 reads CASSQTQDRGLADF. CDR3 nucleotides: TGTGCCAGCAGCCAAACACAGGACAGGGGGCTCGCGGACTTC. The chain is built from TRBV13 and TRBJ2-4; TRBD1 agrees at 11 bases. There are 14 residues in the CDR3. Germline CDR1 reads PRHDT; CDR2 reads FYEKMQ (reference sequence).

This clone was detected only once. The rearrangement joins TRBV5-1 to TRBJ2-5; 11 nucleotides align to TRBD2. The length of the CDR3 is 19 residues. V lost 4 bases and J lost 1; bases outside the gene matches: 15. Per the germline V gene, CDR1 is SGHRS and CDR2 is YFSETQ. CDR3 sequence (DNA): TGCGCCAGCAGCCAACCTGGGACTAGCGGAGGGCTCTCCCAAGAGACCCAGTACTTC. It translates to CASSQPGTSGGLSQETQYF. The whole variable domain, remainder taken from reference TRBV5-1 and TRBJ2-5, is KAGVTQTPRYLIKTRGQQVTLSCSPISGHRSVSWYQQTPGQGLQFLFEYFSETQRNKGNFPGRFSGRQFSNSRSEMNVSTLELGDSALYLCASSQPGTSGGLSQETQYFGPGTRLLVL.

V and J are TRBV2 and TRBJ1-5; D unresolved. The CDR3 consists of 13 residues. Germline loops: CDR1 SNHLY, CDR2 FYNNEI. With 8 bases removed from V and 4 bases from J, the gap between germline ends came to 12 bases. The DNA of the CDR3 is TGTGCCAGCCAGGACTCAGCTAATCAGCCCCAGCATTTT. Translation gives CASQDSANQPQHF.

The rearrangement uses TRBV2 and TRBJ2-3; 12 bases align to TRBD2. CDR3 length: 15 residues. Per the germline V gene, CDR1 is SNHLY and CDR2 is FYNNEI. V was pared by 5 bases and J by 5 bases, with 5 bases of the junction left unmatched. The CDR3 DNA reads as TGTGCCAGCAGTTCACTAGCGGGGGGTCGAGATACGCAGTATTTT. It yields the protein CASSSLAGGRDTQYF.

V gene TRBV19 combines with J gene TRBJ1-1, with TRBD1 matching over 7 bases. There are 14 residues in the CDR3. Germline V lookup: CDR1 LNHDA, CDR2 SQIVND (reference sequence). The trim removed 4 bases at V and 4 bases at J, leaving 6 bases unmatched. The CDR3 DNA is TGTGCCAGTAGTAAAGGGGGGACAGTCACTGAAGCTTTCTTT. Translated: CASSKGGTVTEAFF. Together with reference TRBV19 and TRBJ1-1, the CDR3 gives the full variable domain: DGGITQSPKYLFRKEGQNVTLSCEQNLNHDAMYWYRQDPGQGLRLIYYSQIVNDFQKGDIAEGYSVSREKKESFPLTVTSAQKNPTAFYLCASSKGGTVTEAFFGQGTRLTVV.

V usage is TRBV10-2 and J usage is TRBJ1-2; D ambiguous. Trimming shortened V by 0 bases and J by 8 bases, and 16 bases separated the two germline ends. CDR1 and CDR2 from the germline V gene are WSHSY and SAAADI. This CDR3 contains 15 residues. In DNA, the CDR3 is TGCGCCAGCAGTGAGTCGGGTCTGGGAGCGGGGGGCTACACCTTC. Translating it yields CASSESGLGAGGYTF.

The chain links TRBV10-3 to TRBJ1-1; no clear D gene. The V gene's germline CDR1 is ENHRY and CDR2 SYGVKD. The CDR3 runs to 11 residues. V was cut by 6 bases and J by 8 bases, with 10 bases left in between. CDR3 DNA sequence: TGTGCCATCAGGCAGTGGGAGGAAGCTTTCTTT. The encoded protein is CAIRQWEEAFF.

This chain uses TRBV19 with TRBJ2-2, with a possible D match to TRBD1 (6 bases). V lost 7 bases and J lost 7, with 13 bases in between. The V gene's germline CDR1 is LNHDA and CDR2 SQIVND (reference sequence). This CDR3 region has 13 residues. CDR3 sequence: CASTLLGGGELFF. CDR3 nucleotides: TGTGCCAGTACCCTTCTAGGGGGCGGGGAGCTGTTTTTT.

This chain's CDR3 is CTSSQDPRTSGRAYNEQFF. Written as DNA, the CDR3 is TGCACCAGCAGCCAAGATCCTCGGACTAGCGGGAGGGCCTACAATGAGCAGTTCTTC. This sequence joins TRBV1 and TRBJ2-1; TRBD2, the table's D call, was not compared with the DNA. TRBV1 is a known pseudogene. This CDR3 is 19 amino acids long.